The source of this T cell receptor beta chain is a study of shared clonotypes between healthy human individuals. For the study at large: Aged between 18 and 49, the donors were two women and three men.

Remarks on this clone: Its specificity is not known.

Original data processing: ImmunoSEQ gave junction-only sequences without quality scores, so filtering differed. Sequencing was performed with immunoSEQ multiplex PCR; in TCRdb, only in-frame clones are kept and a portion is missing. Clone size and V and J calls were adopted from that table, with D and trimming inferred from the DNA. The data hold approximately 470,000 clones, with around 80% observed a single time. Overall study results and limits: Clonotype sharing among the donors was expected to vary with sequencing depth. Having only a few donors restricted how much genetic and exposure-history diversity was captured.

From germline, CDR1 is SGHKS and CDR2 YYEKEE (reference sequence). The CDR3 is made up of 14 amino acids. The V end lost 3 bases, the J end lost 1 base, and 10 bases lay between the germline ends. This receptor was taken from a woman between 40 and 50 years old in good health. Some clones in this sample may be carry-over from other donors' samples. The sample taken for sequencing was PBMCs. V usage is TRBV5-5 and J usage is TRBJ1-1; no firm D call. The CDR3 nucleotides read TGTGCCAGCAGCTCAACATTAGGGAACACTGAAGCTTTCTTT. Residues: CASSSTLGNTEAFF.